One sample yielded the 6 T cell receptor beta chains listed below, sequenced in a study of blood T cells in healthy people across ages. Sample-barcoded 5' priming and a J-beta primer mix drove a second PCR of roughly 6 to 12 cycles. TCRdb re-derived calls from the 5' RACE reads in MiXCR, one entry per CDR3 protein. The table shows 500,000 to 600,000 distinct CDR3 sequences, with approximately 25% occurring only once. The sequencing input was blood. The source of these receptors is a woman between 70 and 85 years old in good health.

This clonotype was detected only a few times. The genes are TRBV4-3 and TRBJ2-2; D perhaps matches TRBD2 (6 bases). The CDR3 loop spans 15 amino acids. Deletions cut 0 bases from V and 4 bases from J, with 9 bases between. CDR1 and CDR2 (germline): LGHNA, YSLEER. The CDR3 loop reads CASSQEAGPTGELFF. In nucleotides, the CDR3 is TGCGCCAGCAGCCAAGAAGCGGGCCCCACCGGGGAGCTGTTTTTT.

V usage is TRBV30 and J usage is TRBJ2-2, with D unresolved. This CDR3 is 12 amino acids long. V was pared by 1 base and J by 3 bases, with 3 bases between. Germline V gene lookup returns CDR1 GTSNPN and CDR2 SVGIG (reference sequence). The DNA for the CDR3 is TGTGCCTGGAGTGCATACACCGGGGAGCTGTTTTTT. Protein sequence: CAWSAYTGELFF.

The CDR3 coding sequence is TGCGCCAGCAGCCGAAGACTAGCGGGGGCAACCTACGAGCGGTACTTC. Translating it yields CASSRRLAGATYERYF. The genes are TRBV4-3 and TRBJ2-5; TRBD2 aligns across 12 bases. From germline, CDR1 is LGHNA and CDR2 YSLEER. The CDR3 has 16 residues. J lost 13 bases, V lost 4 bases, and 16 bases had no gene match.

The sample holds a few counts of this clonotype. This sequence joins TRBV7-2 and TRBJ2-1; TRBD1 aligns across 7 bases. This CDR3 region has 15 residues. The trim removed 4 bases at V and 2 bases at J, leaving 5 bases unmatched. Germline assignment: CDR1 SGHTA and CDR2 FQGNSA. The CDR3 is CASSSATGPYNEQFF. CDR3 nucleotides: TGTGCCAGCAGCTCCGCGACAGGGCCCTACAATGAGCAGTTCTTC.

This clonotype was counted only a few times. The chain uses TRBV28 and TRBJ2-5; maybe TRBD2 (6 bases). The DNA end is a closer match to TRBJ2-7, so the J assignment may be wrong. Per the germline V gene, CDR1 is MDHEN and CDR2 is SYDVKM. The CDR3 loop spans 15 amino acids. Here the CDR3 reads CASRGGGVEVYEQYF. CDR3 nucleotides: TGTGCCAGCAGGGGGGGTGGGGTAGAGGTCTACGAGCAGTACTTC.

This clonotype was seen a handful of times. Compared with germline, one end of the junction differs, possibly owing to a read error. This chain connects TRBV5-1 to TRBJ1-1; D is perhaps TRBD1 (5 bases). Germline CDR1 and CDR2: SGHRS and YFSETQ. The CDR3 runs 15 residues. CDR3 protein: CASSSSTAPNTETFF. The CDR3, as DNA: TGCGCCAGCAGCTCCTCGACAGCTCCGAACACTGAAACTTTCTTT.